This TCR beta chain was sequenced for a study of blood T cell repertoires in COVID-19. Study overall: There were acute and convalescent COVID-19 samples, and they came from the United States, Italy and Spain. The cDNA or gDNA used as material had been derived from T cells, B-cell-depleted T cells, or PBMCs.

This CDR3 comprises 16 residues. Trimming took 5 bases from V and 0 from J; bases not matched to a gene: 5. CDR1 and CDR2 from the germline V gene are LNHDA and SQIVND (reference sequence). Methods used by the authors: Estimates of nucleated cell counts were drawn from the amplification of reference gene primers. The assay was immunoSEQ multiplex PCR, and TCRdb's table has in-frame clones only and misses some. That table is the source of V, J and clone size, and D and trimming were worked out from the DNA. The data show 54,000 or so clones, around 81% seen once. This TCR was sampled from a woman at least 80 years old with acute or convalescent COVID-19. Input material: peripheral blood. This chain joins TRBV19 and TRBJ2-1, with TRBD1 identical over 9 bases. CDR3 protein: CASSFRTGASYNEQFF. The CDR3 DNA sequence: TGTGCCAGTAGTTTCCGGACAGGGGCCTCCTACAATGAGCAGTTCTTC.